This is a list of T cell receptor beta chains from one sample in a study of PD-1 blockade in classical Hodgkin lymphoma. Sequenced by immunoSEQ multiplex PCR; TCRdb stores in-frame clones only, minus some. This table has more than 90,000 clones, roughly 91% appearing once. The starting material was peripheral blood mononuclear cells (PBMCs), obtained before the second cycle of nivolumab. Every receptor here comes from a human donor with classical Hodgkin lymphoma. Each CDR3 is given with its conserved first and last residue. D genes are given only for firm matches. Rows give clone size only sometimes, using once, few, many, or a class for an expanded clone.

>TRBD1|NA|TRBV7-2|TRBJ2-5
CASSPDRGKGETQYF
TGTGCCAGCAGCCCCGACAGGGGGAAAGGAGAGACCCAGTACTTC
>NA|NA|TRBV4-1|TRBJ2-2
CASSQERRAETGELFF
TGCGCCAGCAGCCAAGAACGGAGGGCGGAAACCGGGGAGCTGTTTTTT
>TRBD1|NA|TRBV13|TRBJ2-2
CASKDRALDGELFF
TGTGCCAGTAAAGACAGGGCGTTGGACGGGGAGCTGTTTTTT
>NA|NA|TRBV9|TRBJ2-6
CASTGNSGANVLTF
TGTGCCAGCACTGGGAACTCTGGGGCCAACGTCCTGACTTTC
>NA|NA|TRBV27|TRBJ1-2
CASSSGARIYGYTF
TGTGCCAGCAGTTCGGGGGCCCGAATTTATGGCTACACCTTC
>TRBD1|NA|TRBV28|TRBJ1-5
CASSATGTGSRQPQHF
TGTGCCAGCAGTGCCACCGGGACAGGGAGTCGTCAGCCCCAGCATTTT
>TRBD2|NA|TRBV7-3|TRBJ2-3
CASSQGLAGGLGTDTQYF
TGTGCCAGCAGCCAGGGACTAGCGGGGGGGCTAGGCACAGATACGCAGTATTTT
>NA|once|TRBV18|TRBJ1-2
CASSRGEDYGYTF
TGTGCCAGCTCACGAGGAGAGGACTATGGCTACACCTTC
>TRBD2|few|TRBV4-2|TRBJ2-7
CASSPSAGAYEQYF
TGTGCCAGCAGCCCCAGTGCGGGAGCCTACGAGCAGTACTTC
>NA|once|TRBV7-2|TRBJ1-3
CASSLGGSSGNTIYF
TGTGCCAGCAGCTTAGGGGGTAGCTCTGGAAACACCATATATTTT
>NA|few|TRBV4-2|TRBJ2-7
CASSQEGGRHEQYF
TGTGCCAGCAGCCAAGAGGGAGGAAGGCACGAGCAGTACTTC
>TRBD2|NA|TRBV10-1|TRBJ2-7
CASSEDLAGDDEQYF
TGCGCCAGCAGTGAGGATCTAGCGGGGGACGACGAGCAGTACTTC
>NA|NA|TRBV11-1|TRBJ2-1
CASSMGRFILGVNEQFF
TGTGCCAGCAGTATGGGGAGATTCATATTGGGGGTCAATGAGCAGTTCTTC
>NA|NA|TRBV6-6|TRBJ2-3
CASSPPGRSTDTQYF
TGTGCCAGCAGCCCTCCCGGGCGGAGCACAGATACGCAGTATTTT